Each of the 29 T cell receptor beta chains below was sequenced from the same sample in a study of blood T cell repertoires in COVID-19. Sequenced by immunoSEQ multiplex PCR; TCRdb stores in-frame clones only, minus some. The data hold approximately 480,000 clones, with 75% to 90% observed a single time. The sequencing sample was made of peripheral blood. Receptors were obtained from a man between 18 and 35 years old with COVID-19, enrolled during active disease.

J is TRBJ1-2 and V is TRBV19; a weak D match, TRBD1 (5 bases). Germline-derived CDR1 and CDR2 are LNHDA and SQIVND (reference sequence). CDR3 size: 14 residues. Trimming removed 7 bases at V and 8 bases at J, with 20 bases between. CDR3 coding DNA: TGTGCCAGTACCAAGGGGCCAAGGGGAGGAGGCTACACCTTC. This encodes CASTKGPRGGGYTF.

J is TRBJ1-4 and V is TRBV5-1, with 12 bases identical to TRBD1. Looked up from germline, CDR1 is SGHRS and CDR2 is YFSETQ. Unmatched junction bases numbered 3, after V lost 4 bases and J lost 8 bases. The CDR3 runs 14 residues. The CDR3 sequence is CASSTGQGAEKLFF. The CDR3 bases are TGCGCCAGCAGCACGGGACAGGGGGCGGAAAAACTGTTTTTT.

This clone has only one observation. The chain recombines TRBV29-1 with TRBJ2-3; 8 positions match TRBD2. Germline CDR1 SQVTM, CDR2 ANQGSEA. The junction had 10 bases not matched to a gene; V was cut back by 7 bases and J by 1 base. This CDR3 region has 15 residues. CDR3 loop: CSAKSLAARTDTQYF. The CDR3 DNA is TGCAGCGCAAAATCACTAGCGGCCCGCACAGATACGCAGTATTTT.

This clone has a single count. The rearrangement uses TRBV14 and TRBJ1-1; TRBD1 might be the D (5 bases). The CDR3 has 15 residues. The V and J ends lost 0 bases and 2 bases respectively, with 10 bases between them. From germline, CDR1 is SGHDN and CDR2 FVKESK. CDR3 protein: CASSQDQGTNTEAFF. The CDR3 DNA reads as TGTGCCAGCAGCCAAGATCAGGGAACTAACACTGAAGCTTTCTTT.

This clone has a handful of counts. The V call is TRBV6-6, the J call TRBJ2-2; 8 positions agree with TRBD1. V trimming: 5 bases; J trimming: 6 bases; junction bases outside the gene matches: 8. The germline V gene has CDR1 MNHNY and CDR2 SVGAGI (reference sequence). There are 15 residues in the CDR3. The CDR3 protein is CASSPTRQGSGELFF. CDR3 DNA sequence: TGTGCCAGCAGTCCCACCCGACAGGGGTCCGGGGAGCTGTTTTTT.

This chain joins TRBV15 and TRBJ1-5; TRBD1 aligns across 8 bases. The V gene's germline CDR1 is LNHNV and CDR2 YYDKDF (reference sequence). Trimming removed 3 bases from V and 7 bases from J; junction bases left unmatched: 5. The CDR3 has 14 residues. The CDR3 loop reads CATSSDRGAQPQHF. CDR3 nucleotide sequence: TGTGCCACCAGCAGCGACAGGGGAGCCCAGCCCCAGCATTTT.

This CDR3 is CASSGPGRAYYNEQFF. The DNA of the CDR3 is TGTGCCAGCAGCGGGCCTGGGAGGGCTTACTACAATGAGCAGTTCTTC. The rearrangement joins TRBV14 to TRBJ2-1; 7 nucleotides line up with TRBD2. This CDR3 has 16 residues. Per the germline V gene, CDR1 is SGHDN and CDR2 is FVKESK. Trimming took 5 bases from V and 3 from J; bases not matched to a gene: 10. Full variable domain (rest looked up from reference TRBV14 and TRBJ2-1): EAGVTQFPSHSVIEKGQTVTLRCDPISGHDNLYWYRRVMGKEIKFLLHFVKESKQDESGMPNNRFLAERTGGTYSTLKVQPAELEDSGVYFCASSGPGRAYYNEQFFGPGTRLTVL.

The CDR3 nucleotides read TGTGCCTGGAGTCAATTTTGGGGAGAGGGTGGGGTCTACGAGCAGTACTTC. This sequence encodes CAWSQFWGEGGVYEQYF. This chain uses TRBV30 with TRBJ2-7; D perhaps matches TRBD2 (5 bases). V lost 2 bases, J lost 3 bases, and 23 bases lay in between. The CDR3 loop spans 17 amino acids. CDR1 and CDR2 (germline): GTSNPN, SVGIG (reference sequence).

The V call is TRBV27, the J call TRBJ1-2, with unresolved D. The CDR3 is 13 amino acids. Germline CDR1 is MNHEY and CDR2 is SMNVEV (reference sequence). Trimming took off 0 bases at V and 6 bases at J, with 8 bases between the two ends. CDR3 amino acids: CASSLSTVHGYTF. The CDR3 DNA follows: TGTGCCAGCAGTTTATCCACAGTGCATGGCTACACCTTC.

The gene calls are TRBV11-3 and TRBJ2-1, with TRBD2 matching 12 bases. Losses at the gene ends were 0 bases for V and 5 bases for J; bases not matched to a gene: 8. The CDR3 is 18 residues long. CDR1 and CDR2 (germline): SGHNT, YENEEA. CDR3 in DNA: TGTGCCAGCAGCTTAGATCTTACTAGCGGGAGGATAAACAATGAGCAGTTCTTC. Amino acid sequence: CASSLDLTSGRINNEQFF. Full variable domain (missing parts from reference TRBV11-3 and TRBJ2-1): EAGVVQSPRYKIIEKKQPVAFWCNPISGHNTLYWYLQNLGQGPELLIRYENEEAVDDSQLPKDRFSAERLKGVDSTLKIQPAELGDSAVYLCASSLDLTSGRINNEQFFGPGTRLTVL.

The V and J genes are TRBV7-9 and TRBJ2-1, with 12 bases fitting TRBD2. The CDR3 covers 16 residues. V lost 5 bases to trimming and J lost 2 bases; unmatched junction nucleotides: 4. The germline V gene has CDR1 SEHNR and CDR2 FQNEAQ (reference sequence). The CDR3 DNA follows: TGTGCCAGCAGCCCGACTAGCGGGAGCGCCTACAATGAGCAGTTCTTC. Residues: CASSPTSGSAYNEQFF.

The chain recombines TRBV11-3 with TRBJ1-6; D not certain. Deletions cut 2 bases from V and 10 bases from J, with 15 bases between. This CDR3 region has 15 residues. Germline V gene data show CDR1 as SGHNT and CDR2 as YENEEA. The CDR3 sequence: CASSLFDGLGSPLHF. The CDR3 DNA reads as TGTGCCAGCAGCTTATTCGACGGGTTAGGATCACCCCTCCACTTT.

DNA of the CDR3: TGTGCCAGCAGCAGAGCGGGAGAAATATTAGATACGCAGTATTTT. This encodes CASSRAGEILDTQYF. The gene calls are TRBV5-6 and TRBJ2-3, with 8 bases aligning to TRBD2. Germline-derived CDR1 and CDR2 are SGHDT and YYEEEE. V shed 4 bases and J 5 bases; nucleotides not matched to a gene: 9. The CDR3 loop spans 15 amino acids.

This sequence joins TRBV10-3 and TRBJ2-7; possible D gene TRBD2, 5 bases. V gave up 0 bases and J gave up 3 bases, with 15 bases separating them. CDR1 and CDR2 from the germline V gene are ENHRY and SYGVKD. The CDR3 covers 16 residues. The CDR3: CAISESARETGYEQYF. The CDR3 nucleotides are TGTGCCATCAGTGAGTCAGCGAGGGAGACGGGCTACGAGCAGTACTTC.

The chain has TRBV27 and TRBJ1-6; D possibly corresponds to TRBD1 (5 bases). Germline-derived CDR1 and CDR2 are MNHEY and SMNVEV (reference sequence). The germline V and J ends were trimmed by 4 bases and 10 bases, with 20 bases remaining between them. The CDR3 has 16 amino acids. DNA for the CDR3: TGTGCCAGCAGTTCGACCGCGGGGAGACGGGGCTCACCCCTCCACTTT. It yields the protein CASSSTAGRRGSPLHF.

This chain uses TRBV11-2 with TRBJ1-1, with D possibly matching TRBD1 (5 bases). CDR1 is SGHAT, CDR2 FQNNGV, per germline. CDR3 size: 14 residues. Trimming pared 5 bases from V and 4 bases from J, leaving 14 bases between. The CDR3 DNA reads TGTGCCAGCAGCCTACACAGGTTGGCCACTGAAGCTTTCTTT. This translates into CASSLHRLATEAFF.

J is TRBJ2-7 and V is TRBV12-3 or TRBV12-4; D is possibly TRBD1 (6 bases). Trimming cost V 4 bases and J 6 bases, with 10 bases left between them. The CDR3 sequence is 12 residues long. This CDR3 is CASSSQGFEQYF. The CDR3, as DNA: TGTGCCAGCAGTTCCCAGGGGTTCGAGCAGTACTTC.

This chain joins TRBV3-1 (or the pseudogene TRBV3-2) and TRBJ2-1; TRBD2 matches at 9 bases. Germline CDR1 is LGHDT and CDR2 is YNNKEL (reference sequence). The CDR3 is 16 amino acids. The V and J ends lost 4 bases and 4 bases, in that order; junction bases with no gene match: 8. CDR3 region: CASSLSTSGPYNEQFF. The CDR3 nucleotides read TGTGCCAGCAGCCTAAGCACTAGCGGGCCTTACAATGAGCAGTTCTTC.

This chain joins TRBV20-1 and TRBJ2-7; a weak D match, TRBD2 (6 bases). V dropped 3 bases and J dropped 0 bases, with 15 bases sitting between them. Germline CDR1 DFQATT, CDR2 SNEGSKA (reference sequence). This CDR3 comprises 15 residues. The CDR3, as DNA: TGCAGTGCTAGTGGGGCGGCGGGGAGCTCCTACGAGCAGTACTTC. Translation: CSASGAAGSSYEQYF.

The chain recombines TRBV7-9 with TRBJ1-1; weak D call: TRBD1 (6 bases). CDR1 is SEHNR and CDR2 is FQNEAQ in the germline V gene (reference sequence). The CDR3 consists of 16 residues. V shed 5 bases and J shed 7 bases, with 23 bases lying between them. The CDR3 coding sequence is TGTGCCAGCAGCCATCTGAGGGGGAGAAGGGGGATTGAAGCTTTCTTT. It yields the protein CASSHLRGRRGIEAFF. Complete variable domain (other parts from reference TRBV7-9 and TRBJ1-1): DTGVSQNPRHKITKRGQNVTFRCDPISEHNRLYWYRQTLGQGPEFLTYFQNEAQLEKSRLLSDRFSAERPKGSFSTLEIQRTEQGDSAMYLCASSHLRGRRGIEAFFGQGTRLTVV.

This clone was seen only a few times. V is TRBV19 and J is TRBJ2-2; TRBD2 might be the D (6 bases). The germline CDR1 and CDR2 sequences are LNHDA and SQIVND (reference sequence). The CDR3 loop spans 14 amino acids. Trimming removed 7 bases at V and 3 bases at J, with 12 bases between. CDR3 DNA: TGTGCCAGTAAGGAAGGGACTTACACCGGGGAGCTGTTTTTT. It codes for CASKEGTYTGELFF.

The rearrangement uses TRBV15 and TRBJ2-7; 12 bases fit TRBD2. V shed 0 bases and J 5 bases; nucleotides not matched to a gene: 8. In germline, CDR1 is LNHNV, CDR2 YYDKDF (reference sequence). The CDR3 spans 17 residues. CDR3 loop: CATSRDRLAGGRHEQYF. Here the CDR3 DNA reads TGTGCCACCAGCAGAGATCGGCTAGCGGGGGGGCGCCACGAGCAGTACTTC.

The rearrangement links TRBV10-1 to TRBJ2-3; no clear D. CDR3 length: 14 residues. Germline V gene data show CDR1 as WNHNN and CDR2 as SYGVQD (reference sequence). V was cut by 4 bases and J by 4 bases, with 12 bases left in between. Written as DNA, the CDR3 is TGCGCCAGCAGTGTCACCCGAGGAGCAGATACGCAGTATTTT. Translating it yields CASSVTRGADTQYF.

V is TRBV2 and J is TRBJ1-1; tentative D call: TRBD1 (5 bases). The V gene's germline CDR1 is SNHLY and CDR2 FYNNEI. V lost 8 bases, J lost 3 bases, and 7 bases lay in between. CDR3 length: 11 amino acids. The CDR3 region is CASGGYTEAFF. CDR3 DNA sequence: TGTGCCAGCGGGGGGTACACTGAAGCTTTCTTT.

CDR3 coding DNA: TGTGCCAGCGGACAGGGAGGGGGCTACACCTTC. It specifies CASGQGGGYTF. This chain uses TRBV6-5 with TRBJ1-2, with 8 bases that match TRBD1. V dropped 8 bases and J dropped 8; count of bases not matched to a gene: 4. The CDR3 has 11 residues. Germline-derived CDR1 and CDR2 are MNHEY and SVGAGI.

The chain carries TRBV4-1 and TRBJ2-5; D not certain. Germline V gives CDR1 MGHRA, CDR2 YSYEKL. Trimming pared 0 bases from V and 4 bases from J, leaving 9 bases between. CDR3 length: 14 residues. The chain's CDR3 is CASSQDPKRETQYF. CDR3 DNA: TGCGCCAGCAGCCAAGATCCTAAGAGAGAGACCCAGTACTTC.

The V call is TRBV29-1, the J call TRBJ1-1; 8 bases agree with TRBD1. Germline CDR1 reads SQVTM; CDR2 reads ANQGSEA. V trimming: 8 bases; J trimming: 1 base; junction bases outside the gene matches: 6. This CDR3 has 13 amino acids. CDR3 DNA sequence: TGCAGCTCCAAGGGACAGGCGAACACTGAAGCTTTCTTT. This translates into CSSKGQANTEAFF. The whole variable domain, remainder taken from reference TRBV29-1 and TRBJ1-1, is SAVISQKPSRDICQRGTSLTIQCQVDSQVTMMFWYRQQPGQSLTLIATANQGSEATYESGFVIDKFPISRPNLTFSTLTVSNMSPEDSSIYLCSSKGQANTEAFFGQGTRLTVV.

V gene TRBV6-5 combines with J gene TRBJ1-2, with D possibly TRBD1 on 6 matching bases. Germline CDR1 MNHEY, CDR2 SVGAGI. The CDR3 consists of 14 residues. The V and J ends lost 6 bases and 6 bases respectively, with 17 bases between them. CDR3 in DNA: TGTGCCAGCAGACGCGCCGGGACAATTCATGGCTACACCTTC. The encoded protein is CASRRAGTIHGYTF.

A single count supports this clone. This sequence joins TRBV7-2 and TRBJ2-5, with 8 bases fitting TRBD1. The CDR3 extends over 13 amino acids. CDR1 is SGHTA, CDR2 FQGNSA, per germline. The V and J ends lost 5 bases and 5 bases, in that order; junction bases with no gene match: 4. As DNA, the CDR3 is TGTGCCAGCAGCGATGACAGGGGTGAGACCCAGTACTTC. Its protein product is CASSDDRGETQYF. The whole variable domain, filled in from reference TRBV7-2 and TRBJ2-5, reads GAGVSQSPSNKVTEKGKDVELRCDPISGHTALYWYRQSLGQGLEFLIYFQGNSAPDKSGLPSDRFSAERTGGSVSTLTIQRTQQEDSAVYLCASSDDRGETQYFGPGTRLLVL.